A selection of T cell receptor beta chains follows, all from one sample in a study of cytomegalovirus exposure and HLA in healthy donors. Assay used: immunoSEQ multiplex PCR; TCRdb lists only in-frame clones, some missing. The data show roughly 200,000 clones, with approximately 9.5% seen just once and about 1.2% held by the top ten. Sequences were obtained from PBMCs. The receptors come from a woman in her 30s in good health and CMV-seropositive. CDR3s leave out the opening cysteine and the closing phenylalanine or tryptophan. Fields, in order: J gene, D gene, V gene, CDR3 protein. A D gene is named only where the DNA matches it firmly.

J gene: TRBJ1-2; D gene: TRBD1; V gene: TRBV6-7; CDR3 protein: ASRTMTGSYGYT
J gene: TRBJ1-1; D gene: TRBD1; V gene: TRBV11-2; CDR3 protein: ASSLAAGQGSMAF
J gene: TRBJ2-2; D gene: TRBD2; V gene: TRBV4-1; CDR3 protein: ASSQEISGRGTGELF
J gene: TRBJ2-1; D gene: -; V gene: TRBV5-6; CDR3 protein: ASSLGGGTGYDEQF
J gene: TRBJ2-6; D gene: TRBD1; V gene: TRBV5-1; CDR3 protein: ASSLKTGGAGGANVLT
J gene: TRBJ2-1; D gene: TRBD2; V gene: TRBV7-9; CDR3 protein: ASSPPGGGRGFKQF
J gene: TRBJ2-6; D gene: TRBD1; V gene: TRBV6-1; CDR3 protein: ASRPQGSGANVLT
J gene: TRBJ2-3; D gene: TRBD2; V gene: TRBV5-6; CDR3 protein: ASSRLAGAGGDTQY
J gene: TRBJ1-2; D gene: -; V gene: TRBV6-4; CDR3 protein: ASSPGQTNYGYT
J gene: TRBJ1-5; D gene: -; V gene: TRBV11-2; CDR3 protein: ASSTLNQPQH
J gene: TRBJ2-3; D gene: -; V gene: TRBV2; CDR3 protein: ASSEPQERQGQSDTQY
J gene: TRBJ2-7; D gene: -; V gene: TRBV5-1; CDR3 protein: ASSLDASSSYEQY
J gene: TRBJ2-7; D gene: TRBD1; V gene: TRBV28; CDR3 protein: ASSSGQSYEQY
J gene: TRBJ2-7; D gene: TRBD2; V gene: TRBV10-1; CDR3 protein: ASSESGLAGMATPNEQY
J gene: TRBJ1-4; D gene: TRBD1; V gene: TRBV5-1; CDR3 protein: ASSVGTGNEKLF
J gene: TRBJ1-4; D gene: -; V gene: TRBV5-1; CDR3 protein: ASSDKGMTNEKLF
J gene: TRBJ1-1; D gene: TRBD1; V gene: TRBV14; CDR3 protein: ASSQATGGTEAF
J gene: TRBJ2-1; D gene: -; V gene: TRBV29-1; CDR3 protein: SLRGGSLNEQF
J gene: TRBJ1-1; D gene: -; V gene: TRBV5-4; CDR3 protein: ASSLTMNTEAF
J gene: TRBJ2-3; D gene: -; V gene: TRBV7-2; CDR3 protein: ASSPRQSGDTQY
J gene: TRBJ2-1; D gene: TRBD2; V gene: TRBV5-1; CDR3 protein: ASSLGWTSGSDEQF
J gene: TRBJ1-1; D gene: -; V gene: TRBV5-6; CDR3 protein: ASSLAGKAAEAF
J gene: TRBJ2-7; D gene: -; V gene: TRBV19; CDR3 protein: ASSIASSSHYEQY
J gene: TRBJ2-5; D gene: -; V gene: TRBV27; CDR3 protein: ASSPWRPGETQY
J gene: TRBJ2-7; D gene: TRBD1; V gene: TRBV27; CDR3 protein: ASSATGTGTYEQY
J gene: TRBJ2-3; D gene: TRBD2; V gene: TRBV11-2; CDR3 protein: ASSMFRTSGSPDTQY
J gene: TRBJ2-5; D gene: TRBD2; V gene: TRBV4-2; CDR3 protein: ASSQVPAGRGVGQY
J gene: TRBJ1-2; D gene: -; V gene: TRBV4-2; CDR3 protein: ASSQGRGIANYGYT
J gene: TRBJ1-1; D gene: TRBD1; V gene: TRBV15; CDR3 protein: ATSRPDRVVDLGAF
J gene: TRBJ1-6; D gene: -; V gene: TRBV6-5; CDR3 protein: ASAKNNSPLH
J gene: TRBJ1-4; D gene: TRBD1; V gene: TRBV5-6; CDR3 protein: ASSFGTGEEKLF
J gene: TRBJ1-5; D gene: TRBD1; V gene: TRBV7-6; CDR3 protein: ASSSWTGLNQPQH